A selection of T cell receptor beta chains follows, all from one sample in a study of blood T cell repertoires in COVID-19. The table came from immunoSEQ multiplex PCR; TCRdb's copy has only in-frame clones and leaves some out. In the table there are more than 150,000 clones, more than 85% of which are singletons. Sequencing used peripheral blood. The source is a man between 60 and 70 years old with COVID-19, enrolled during active disease. Each CDR3 is given with its conserved first and last residue. A D gene is named only where the DNA matches it firmly. Size is omitted from some rows. Given values are once, few, many or a class for expanded clones.

v_gene	j_gene	d_gene	abundance	CDR3aa	CDR3nt
TRBV30	TRBJ2-7	.	.	CAPRVHLSYEQYF	TGTGCCCCGAGAGTGCACCTATCCTACGAGCAGTACTTC
TRBV19	TRBJ1-4	.	.	CASSIGHLATNEKLFF	TGTGCCAGTAGTATTGGACACTTAGCAACTAATGAAAAACTGTTTTTT
TRBV6-4	TRBJ2-2	.	.	CASSVSANTGELFF	TGTGCCAGCAGTGTCAGCGCGAACACCGGGGAGCTGTTTTTT
TRBV3-1/TRBV3-2	TRBJ2-5	.	.	CASSQDPGSAAETQYF	TGTGCCAGCAGCCAAGATCCAGGTAGCGCAGCGGAGACCCAGTACTTC
TRBV18	TRBJ2-7	TRBD1	.	CASSPNPPGQGKKQYF	TGTGCCAGCTCACCAAACCCACCGGGACAGGGTAAGAAGCAGTACTTC
TRBV29-1	TRBJ1-4	TRBD1	.	CSVTGGGNEKLFF	TGCAGCGTAACAGGGGGCGGTAATGAAAAACTGTTTTTT
TRBV5-1	TRBJ2-7	.	.	CASSFRRATSYEQYF	TGCGCCAGCAGCTTCAGGAGGGCGACCTCCTACGAGCAGTACTTC
TRBV11-1	TRBJ1-1	TRBD1	.	CASTKGDRGRRAEAFF	TGTGCCAGCACCAAGGGGGACAGGGGGCGCAGAGCTGAAGCTTTCTTT
TRBV18	TRBJ2-2	TRBD1	.	CASSPTRDRAGELFF	TGTGCCAGCTCACCCACCCGGGACAGGGCCGGGGAGCTGTTTTTT
TRBV5-5	TRBJ1-1	.	.	CASSLWQENTEAFF	TGTGCCAGCAGCTTGTGGCAGGAGAACACTGAAGCTTTCTTT
TRBV11-3	TRBJ2-3	TRBD2	once	CASSSWTSGRDTDTQYF	TGTGCCAGCAGCTCGTGGACTAGCGGGAGGGACACAGATACGCAGTATTTT
TRBV12-3/TRBV12-4	TRBJ2-7	.	.	CASSLPQGSEQYF	TGTGCCAGCAGTCTACCCCAAGGGAGCGAGCAGTACTTC
TRBV10-3	TRBJ1-4	.	.	CAISEEEGTANEKLFF	TGTGCCATCAGTGAGGAGGAGGGCACGGCTAATGAAAAACTGTTTTTT
TRBV2	TRBJ1-6	.	.	CASSESSRFNSPLHF	TGTGCCAGCAGTGAATCCTCACGGTTTAATTCACCCCTCCACTTT
TRBV19	TRBJ1-4	.	.	CASSIGRLEKLFF	TGTGCCAGTAGTATAGGGAGGTTGGAAAAACTGTTTTTT
TRBV23-1	TRBJ1-5	.	once	CASSQSGARESLFPQHF	TGCGCCAGCAGTCAATCGGGTGCCAGGGAAAGTCTCTTTCCCCAGCATTTT
TRBV27	TRBJ2-6	TRBD1	.	CASSPPTGTGGAGANVLTF	TGTGCCAGCAGTCCACCTACCGGGACAGGGGGGGCTGGGGCCAACGTCCTGACTTTC
TRBV27	TRBJ1-2	TRBD1	few	CASSGQATNYGYTF	TGTGCCAGCAGTGGACAGGCCACTAACTATGGCTACACCTTC
TRBV19	TRBJ1-1	.	.	CASSRRGSEAFF	TGTGCCAGTAGCAGAAGGGGATCTGAAGCTTTCTTT
TRBV5-4	TRBJ2-7	TRBD1	.	CASSRTGERTYEQYF	TGTGCCAGCAGTCGGACAGGGGAAAGGACCTACGAGCAGTACTTC
TRBV7-8	TRBJ1-2	.	.	CASSLDPNFGYTF	TGTGCCAGCAGCTTAGACCCGAACTTTGGCTACACCTTC
TRBV7-8	TRBJ2-1	.	.	CASSPSYNEQFF	TGTGCCAGCAGCCCCAGCTACAATGAGCAGTTCTTC
TRBV19	TRBJ1-1	.	.	CASSHRGSPTSTEAFF	TGTGCCAGTAGCCACCGCGGGTCACCCACGAGCACTGAAGCTTTCTTT
TRBV2	TRBJ1-1	.	.	CATGPGVGAFF	TGTGCCACCGGCCCGGGGGTGGGAGCTTTCTTT
TRBV11-2	TRBJ2-1	.	.	CASSLALLYNEQFF	TGTGCCAGCAGCTTAGCCCTACTTTACAATGAGCAGTTCTTC
TRBV5-4	TRBJ2-7	.	.	CASSLGPGPYEQYF	TGTGCCAGCAGCTTAGGTCCAGGGCCCTACGAGCAGTACTTC
TRBV18	TRBJ2-3	TRBD2	.	CASSPRLAGGHSPDTQYF	TGTGCCAGCTCACCCCGACTAGCGGGAGGTCACTCTCCAGATACGCAGTATTTT
TRBV24-1	TRBJ2-7	.	.	CATRFGTYEQYF	TGTGCCACCAGATTCGGGACCTACGAGCAGTACTTC
TRBV6-1	TRBJ1-5	TRBD1	.	CASSEAGTARRGPQHF	TGTGCCAGCAGTGAAGCGGGGACAGCCCGCCGTGGGCCCCAGCATTTT
TRBV10-3	TRBJ2-3	TRBD2	.	CAISPGTSGGANTQYF	TGTGCCATCAGCCCAGGGACTAGCGGGGGGGCGAATACGCAGTATTTT
TRBV5-5	TRBJ1-1	.	.	CASSPLTGNTEAFF	TGTGCCAGCAGCCCCCTCACAGGGAACACTGAAGCTTTCTTT
TRBV18	TRBJ2-3	.	.	CASSPQGGSTDTQYF	TGTGCCAGCTCACCACAGGGGGGGAGCACAGATACGCAGTATTTT
TRBV5-1	TRBJ2-1	TRBD2	.	CASSLAGYSGSPYNEQFF	TGCGCCAGCAGCTTGGCCGGCTATAGCGGGAGCCCCTACAATGAGCAGTTCTTC
TRBV28	TRBJ2-7	.	few	CASSSKFGQISSYEQYF	TGTGCCAGCAGTTCCAAGTTTGGACAGATTAGCTCCTACGAGCAGTACTTC
TRBV6-2/TRBV6-3	TRBJ2-1	.	.	CASSAGQFSYNEQFF	TGTGCCAGCAGTGCCGGACAGTTCTCCTACAATGAGCAGTTCTTC
TRBV5-6	TRBJ2-2	TRBD1	.	CASSRRPGQGSGELFF	TGTGCCAGCAGCCGCCGTCCGGGACAGGGGAGCGGGGAGCTGTTTTTT
TRBV19	TRBJ1-2	.	.	CASSMGSAGVRAYGYTF	TGTGCCAGTAGTATGGGGTCGGCAGGGGTAAGGGCATATGGCTACACCTTC
TRBV12-5	TRBJ2-7	TRBD1	once	CASGLVLGQFYEQYF	TGTGCTAGTGGTTTGGTATTGGGACAGTTTTACGAGCAGTACTTC
TRBV5-1	TRBJ2-7	.	.	CASSLRWGEAPYEQYF	TGCGCCAGCAGCTTGAGATGGGGGGAGGCCCCTTACGAGCAGTACTTC
TRBV6-5	TRBJ2-7	.	.	CACSSGSLREQYF	TGTGCCTGCAGTTCGGGGTCCCTTCGCGAGCAGTACTTC
TRBV6-5	TRBJ1-3	TRBD1	.	CASSSTGNSGNTIYF	TGTGCCAGCAGCTCGACAGGGAACTCTGGAAACACCATATATTTT
TRBV6-5	TRBJ2-2	TRBD2	.	CASSYGGGTGELFF	TGTGCCAGCAGTTACGGGGGGGGCACCGGGGAGCTGTTTTTT
TRBV6-5	TRBJ1-5	.	once	CASSFGQLNQPQHF	TGTGCCAGCAGCTTCGGACAGCTCAATCAGCCCCAGCATTTT
TRBV2	TRBJ1-5	TRBD1	.	CASEKQGAQGQPQHF	TGTGCCAGCGAAAAACAGGGGGCGCAAGGACAGCCCCAGCATTTT
TRBV14	TRBJ2-2	.	.	CASSQDRGVRSLDPGELFF	TGTGCCAGCAGCCAAGATCGCGGGGTCCGCTCCCTCGACCCCGGGGAGCTGTTTTTT
TRBV16	TRBJ2-2	.	.	CASSRGVRGNTGELFF	TGTGCCAGCAGCCGGGGCGTCAGGGGGAACACCGGGGAGCTGTTTTTT